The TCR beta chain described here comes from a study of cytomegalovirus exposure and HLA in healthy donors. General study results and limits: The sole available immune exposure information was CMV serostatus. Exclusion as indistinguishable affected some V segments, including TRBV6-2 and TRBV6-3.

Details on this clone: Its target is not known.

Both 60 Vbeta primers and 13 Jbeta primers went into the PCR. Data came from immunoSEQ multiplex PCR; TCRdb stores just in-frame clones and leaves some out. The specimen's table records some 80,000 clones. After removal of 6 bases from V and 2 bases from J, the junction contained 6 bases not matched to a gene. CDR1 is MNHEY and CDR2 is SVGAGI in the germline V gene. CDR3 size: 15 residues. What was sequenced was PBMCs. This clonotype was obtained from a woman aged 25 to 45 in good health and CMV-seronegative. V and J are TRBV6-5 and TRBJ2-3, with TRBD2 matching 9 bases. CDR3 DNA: TGTGCCAGCAGGGCGACTAGCGGTTTCACAGATACGCAGTATTTT. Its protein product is CASRATSGFTDTQYF.